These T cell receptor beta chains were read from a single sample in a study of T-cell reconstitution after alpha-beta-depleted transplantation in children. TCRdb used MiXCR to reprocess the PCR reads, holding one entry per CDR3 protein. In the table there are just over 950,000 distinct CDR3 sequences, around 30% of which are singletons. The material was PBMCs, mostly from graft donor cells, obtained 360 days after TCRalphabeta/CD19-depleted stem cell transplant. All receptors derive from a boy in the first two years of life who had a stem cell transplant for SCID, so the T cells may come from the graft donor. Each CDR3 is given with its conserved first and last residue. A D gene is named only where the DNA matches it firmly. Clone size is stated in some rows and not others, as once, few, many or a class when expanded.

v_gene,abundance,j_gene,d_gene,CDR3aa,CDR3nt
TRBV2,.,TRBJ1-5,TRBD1,CASSGRGAGGRQPQHF,TGTGCCAGCAGTGGGAGAGGGGCAGGGGGCCGGCAGCCCCAGCATTTT
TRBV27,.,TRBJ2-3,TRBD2,CASSFKGGLAGTDTQYF,TGTGCCAGCAGTTTTAAGGGTGGCCTAGCGGGGACAGATACGCAGTATTTT
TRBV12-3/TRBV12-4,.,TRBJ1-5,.,CASSANQPQHF,TGTGCCAGCAGCGCCAATCAGCCCCAGCATTTT
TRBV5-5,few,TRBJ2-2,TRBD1,CASRPVGDSTHRELFF,TGTGCCAGCAGGCCGGTAGGGGACAGTACGCACCGGGAGCTGTTTTTT
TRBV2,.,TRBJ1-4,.,CASSVHRTNEKLFF,TGTGCCAGCAGTGTGCACAGGACTAATGAAAAACTGTTTTTT
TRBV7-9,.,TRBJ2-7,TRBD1,CASSFGPGQGVYEQYF,TGTGCCAGCAGTTTCGGCCCAGGACAGGGTGTCTACGAGCAGTACTTC
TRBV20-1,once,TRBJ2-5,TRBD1,CSARSGTGPETQYF,TGCAGTGCTAGATCCGGGACAGGGCCGGAGACCCAGTACTTC
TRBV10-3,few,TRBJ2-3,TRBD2,CAISNPGLAGPTDTQYF,TGTGCCATCAGTAACCCGGGACTAGCGGGGCCCACAGATACGCAGTATTTT
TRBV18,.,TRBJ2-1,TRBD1,CASSPIPTGASNEQFF,TGTGCCAGCTCACCAATCCCGACAGGGGCCTCGAATGAGCAGTTCTTC
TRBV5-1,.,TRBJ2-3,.,CASSGDRGTSTDTQYF,TGCGCCAGCAGCGGGGACCGGGGGACCTCCACAGATACGCAGTATTTT
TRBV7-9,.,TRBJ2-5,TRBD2,CASSSPGLAGDQETQYF,TGTGCCAGCAGCTCACCGGGACTAGCGGGGGACCAAGAGACCCAGTACTTC
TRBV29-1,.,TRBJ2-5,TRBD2,CSVGLAAQETQYF,TGCAGCGTTGGGCTAGCGGCACAAGAGACCCAGTACTTC
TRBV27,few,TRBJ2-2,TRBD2,CASSPPGGARSGELFF,TGTGCCAGCAGTCCCCCGGGAGGGGCGCGGAGCGGGGAGCTGTTTTTT
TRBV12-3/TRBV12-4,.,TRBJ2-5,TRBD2,CASSPGTSKYQETQYF,TGTGCCAGCAGCCCCGGGACTAGCAAGTACCAAGAGACCCAGTACTTC
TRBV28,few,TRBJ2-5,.,CASNGGGAETQYF,TGTGCCAGCAATGGGGGGGGGGCGGAGACCCAGTACTTC
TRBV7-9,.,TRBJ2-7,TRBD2,CASSLALAGALSYEQYF,TGTGCCAGCAGCTTAGCTCTAGCGGGGGCCCTCTCCTACGAGCAGTACTTC
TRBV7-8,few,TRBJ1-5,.,CASSLSWEEMSNQPQHF,TGTGCCAGCAGCTTATCTTGGGAGGAGATGAGCAATCAGCCCCAGCATTTT
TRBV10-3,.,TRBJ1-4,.,CAISEDLGGLFF,TGTGCCATCAGTGAGGACCTGGGGGGACTGTTTTTT
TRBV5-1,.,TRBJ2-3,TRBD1,CASSLGRTGGMTDTQYF,TGCGCCAGCAGCTTGGGGAGGACAGGGGGCATGACAGATACGCAGTATTTT
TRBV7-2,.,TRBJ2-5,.,CASSPSPRGWETQYF,TGTGCCAGCAGCCCTTCTCCCCGGGGGTGGGAGACCCAGTACTTC
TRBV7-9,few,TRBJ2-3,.,CASSDLPDTISTDTQYF,TGTGCCAGCAGCGACCTTCCCGACACAATTAGCACAGATACGCAGTATTTT
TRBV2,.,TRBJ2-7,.,CASSDLRGSPYEQYF,TGTGCCAGCAGTGATCTTAGGGGGTCCCCGTACGAGCAGTACTTC
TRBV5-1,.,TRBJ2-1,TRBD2,CASSLGASGHNEQFF,TGCGCCAGCAGCTTGGGGGCTAGCGGTCACAATGAGCAGTTCTTC
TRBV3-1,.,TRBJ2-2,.,CASSQDGGASGTGELFF,TGTGCCAGCAGCCAAGATGGGGGGGCCTCGGGCACCGGGGAGCTGTTTTTT
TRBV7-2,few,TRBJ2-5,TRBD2,CASSSSLAGGPETQYF,TGTGCCAGCAGCTCTTCACTAGCGGGGGGGCCGGAGACCCAGTACTTC
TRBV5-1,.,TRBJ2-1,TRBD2,CASSRTSGVINEQFF,TGCGCCAGCAGCCGGACTAGCGGGGTTATCAATGAGCAGTTCTTC
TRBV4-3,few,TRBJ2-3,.,CASSRESGHPTDTQYF,TGCGCCAGCAGCCGAGAAAGTGGACACCCCACAGATACGCAGTATTTT
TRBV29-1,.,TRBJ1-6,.,CSGATGPGSPLHF,TGCAGCGGGGCGACAGGTCCAGGATCACCCCTCCACTTT
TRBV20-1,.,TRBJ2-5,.,CSAKRMRGGETQYF,TGCAGTGCTAAGCGCATGAGGGGTGGAGAGACCCAGTACTTC
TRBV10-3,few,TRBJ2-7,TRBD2,CAIKRTSGDSYEQYF,TGTGCCATCAAGAGGACTAGCGGAGACTCCTACGAGCAGTACTTC
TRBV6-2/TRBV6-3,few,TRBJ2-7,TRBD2,CASSQRLAGSYEQYF,TGTGCCAGCAGCCAAAGACTAGCAGGGTCCTACGAGCAGTACTTC
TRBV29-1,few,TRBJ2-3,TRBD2,CSVSRLAAMDTQYF,TGCAGCGTCTCCCGACTAGCGGCTATGGATACGCAGTATTTT
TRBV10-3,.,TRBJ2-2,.,CAISEQGTLNTGELFF,TGTGCCATCAGTGAGCAGGGGACCCTGAACACCGGGGAGCTGTTTTTT
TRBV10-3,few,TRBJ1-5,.,CAISVRDSNQPQHF,TGTGCCATCAGTGTGAGGGATAGCAATCAGCCCCAGCATTTT
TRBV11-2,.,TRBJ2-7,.,CASSLSPIRGLYEQYF,TGTGCCAGCAGCTTATCGCCTATAAGGGGGTTGTACGAGCAGTACTTC
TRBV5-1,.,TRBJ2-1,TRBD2,CASSIAGGGREQFF,TGCGCCAGCAGCATAGCGGGGGGCGGGCGTGAGCAGTTCTTC
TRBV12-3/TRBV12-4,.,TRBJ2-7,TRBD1,CASSPRRDRDYEQYF,TGTGCCAGCAGTCCACGCCGGGACAGAGACTACGAGCAGTACTTC
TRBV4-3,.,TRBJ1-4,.,CASSQRTDNEKLFF,TGCGCCAGCAGCCAACGGACAGACAATGAAAAACTGTTTTTT
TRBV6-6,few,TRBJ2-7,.,CASSYSSDEQYF,TGTGCCAGCAGTTACTCGAGTGACGAGCAGTACTTC
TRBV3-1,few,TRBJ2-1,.,CASSQWQAIGDEQFF,TGTGCCAGCAGCCAGTGGCAGGCTATAGGTGATGAGCAGTTCTTC
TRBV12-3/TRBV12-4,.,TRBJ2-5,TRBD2,CASSSMASGEDRAQYF,TGTGCCAGCAGTTCTATGGCTAGCGGGGAGGATAGGGCCCAGTACTTC
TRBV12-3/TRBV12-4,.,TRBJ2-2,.,CASSFKGGNTGELFF,TGTGCCAGCAGTTTTAAGGGTGGGAACACCGGGGAGCTGTTTTTT
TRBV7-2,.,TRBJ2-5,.,CASKRGGPGPQYF,TGTGCCAGCAAAAGGGGCGGCCCCGGGCCCCAGTACTTC
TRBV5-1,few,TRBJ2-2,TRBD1,CASSLTGESTGELFF,TGCGCCAGCAGCTTGACAGGGGAGAGCACCGGGGAGCTGTTTTTT
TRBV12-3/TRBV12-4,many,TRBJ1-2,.,CASSPGNYGYTF,TGCGCCAGCAGCCCAGGGAACTATGGCTACACCTTC
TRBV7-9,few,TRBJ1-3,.,CASFLGVSGNTIYF,TGTGCCAGCTTCCTGGGGGTCTCTGGAAACACCATATATTTT
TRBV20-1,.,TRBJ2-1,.,CSANDGYYNEQFF,TGCAGTGCTAACGACGGATATTACAATGAGCAGTTCTTC
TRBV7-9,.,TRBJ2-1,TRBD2,CASSLGPSGYNEQFF,TGTGCCAGCAGCTTGGGGCCTAGCGGGTACAATGAGCAGTTCTTC
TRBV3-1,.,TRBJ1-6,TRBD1,CASSQGQNSPLHF,TGTGCCAGCAGCCAGGGACAGAATTCACCCCTCCACTTT
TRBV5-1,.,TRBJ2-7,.,CASRPLTGYRSYEQYF,TGCGCCAGCAGGCCCCTAACGGGTTATCGCTCCTACGAGCAGTACTTC
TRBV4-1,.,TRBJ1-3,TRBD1,CASSSQQGKSGNTIYF,TGCGCCAGCAGCTCCCAACAGGGGAAGTCTGGAAACACCATATATTTT
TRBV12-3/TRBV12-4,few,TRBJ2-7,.,CASSLIRGLAYEQYF,TGTGCCAGCAGTTTAATCCGGGGATTGGCCTACGAGCAGTACTTC
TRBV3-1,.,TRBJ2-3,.,CASSPEYIRGDTQYF,TGTGCCAGCAGCCCTGAGTACATCCGGGGAGATACGCAGTATTTT